These 22 T cell receptor beta chains came from one sample sequenced in a study of CD8 T cells in ankylosing spondylitis (dated by TCRdb to 2015 to 2018). What the authors observed across the whole study: A TCR beta motif of about 8 highly homologous amino acid variants appeared characteristic of blood from ankylosing spondylitis patients.

Library preparation employed 5' RACE. The sample was run on an Illumina HiSeq 2500. TCRdb took the public reads, trimmed them with fastp at Q25, ran MiXCR for clone calling and kept in-frame beta chains. Identical CDR3 protein sequences are pooled into one entry, listed with their most common genes and DNA. The sample has 750,000 to 850,000 distinct CDR3 sequences on record, approximately 12% of them singletons. Roughly 0.51% of the sample is in the top ten clones. No cognate antigen is known for these TCRs. The source material was blood, either unsorted or a sorted T cell fraction (not recorded which). These receptors were taken from a male donor with ankylosing spondylitis.

The rearrangement joins TRBV4-3 to TRBJ1-4; D uncertain. V was trimmed by 0 bases and J by 6 bases, leaving 11 bases between them. The CDR3 contains 15 residues. CDR1 is LGHNA and CDR2 is YSLEER in the germline V gene. CDR3 nucleotides: TGCGCCAGCAGCCAAGATAGAGATAGCGATGAAAAACTGTTTTTT. It yields the protein CASSQDRDSDEKLFF.

This clonotype was found a few times. V usage is TRBV7-9 and J usage is TRBJ1-2; TRBD1 is a possible D gene (5 bases). This CDR3 region has 16 residues. The germline gives CDR1 SEHNR, CDR2 FQNEAQ (reference sequence). V lost 5 bases and J lost 3, with 19 bases in between. CDR3 sequence: CASSVNDRSSDYGYTF. The CDR3 DNA sequence: TGTGCCAGCAGCGTAAACGACAGATCATCCGACTATGGCTACACCTTC.

The sample holds many counts of this clonotype. This chain uses TRBV5-1 with TRBJ2-1; 14 nucleotides agree with TRBD2. Germline values: CDR1 SGHRS, CDR2 YFSETQ. The CDR3 has 17 amino acids. The V gene end was trimmed by 4 bases and the J gene end by 7 bases; junction bases not matched to a gene: 10. The CDR3 loop is CASSPGTSGRVVNEQFF. The DNA of the CDR3 is TGCGCCAGCAGCCCCGGGACTAGCGGGAGAGTGGTAAATGAGCAGTTCTTC.

V is TRBV12-3 or TRBV12-4 and J is TRBJ2-3; D call uncertain. V was clipped by 7 bases and J by 7 bases, with 12 bases between them. The CDR3 length is 12 residues. The CDR3, as DNA: TGTGCCAGCACCCTGGTAACGAATACGCAGTATTTT. It yields the protein CASTLVTNTQYF.

This clonotype was seen more than once but under ten times. The V gene is TRBV28, the J gene TRBJ2-1, with 9 nucleotides matching TRBD2. J was trimmed by 7 bases and V by 6 bases; bases with no gene match: 13. The germline V gene has CDR1 MDHEN and CDR2 SYDVKM. The CDR3 is 16 amino acids. The CDR3: CASRGQRAGGYNEQFF. The CDR3 coding sequence is TGTGCCAGCAGAGGACAGCGAGCGGGAGGATATAATGAGCAGTTCTTC.

This clonotype was observed a handful of times. The V gene is TRBV20-1, the J gene TRBJ2-1; 8 nucleotides agree with TRBD2. The CDR3 totals 17 residues. Germline V lookup: CDR1 DFQATT, CDR2 SNEGSKA (reference sequence). V gave up 1 base and J gave up 0 bases; unmatched junction bases: 8. The CDR3 region has the DNA TGCAGTGCTAGAGGGACTAGCAAACCCAGCTCCTACAATGAGCAGTTCTTC. The encoded protein is CSARGTSKPSSYNEQFF.

With regard to this clonotype: A single base separates this from a much larger clone, so it may be a read error. Because it lacks the conserved phenylalanine or tryptophan at the end, this CDR3 is likely a read error. The rearrangement uses TRBV7-9 and TRBJ2-3; TRBD2 matches 7 bases. The CDR3 is made up of 13 amino acids. Trimming took 5 bases from V and 3 from J; bases not matched to a gene: 2. Germline values: CDR1 SEHNR, CDR2 FQNEAQ (reference sequence). The CDR3, as DNA: TGTGCCAGCAGCACAGCGGGAACAGATACGCAGTATCTT. Its translation: CASSTAGTDTQYL.

This clonotype was recorded many times. This chain's CDR3 is CSASAESAGYEQYF. Here the CDR3 DNA reads TGCAGTGCTAGTGCTGAGTCGGCGGGCTACGAGCAGTACTTC. This sequence joins TRBV20-1 and TRBJ2-7; D is perhaps TRBD2 (5 bases). Trimming left V 3 bases short and J 3 bases short, with 15 bases between. The V gene's germline CDR1 is DFQATT and CDR2 SNEGSKA (reference sequence). The CDR3 is 14 residues long.

The rearrangement joins TRBV6-2 or TRBV6-3 to TRBJ2-2, with D hard to call. The CDR3 has 15 residues. Trimming took off 0 bases at V and 2 bases at J, with 7 bases between the two ends. Germline CDR1 MNHEY, CDR2 SVGEGT. Here the CDR3 reads CASSYSLSNTGELFF. CDR3 in DNA: TGTGCCAGCAGTTACTCTCTGTCCAACACCGGGGAGCTGTTTTTT.

In its sample, this clonotype was seen a few times. This sequence joins TRBV5-6 and TRBJ2-4; D not certain. CDR3 length: 15 amino acids. V gave up 0 bases and J gave up 0 bases, with 7 bases separating them. Germline CDR1 and CDR2: SGHDT and YYEEEE. CDR3 in DNA: TGTGCCAGCAGCTTGGTCGGTCTAGCCAAAAACATTCAGTACTTC. Translation: CASSLVGLAKNIQYF.

This clonotype has a count of ten or more. V is TRBV20-1 and J is TRBJ2-5; TRBD2 agrees at 10 bases. This CDR3 comprises 13 residues. V trimming: 2 bases; J trimming: 9 bases; junction bases outside the gene matches: 6. Germline V lookup: CDR1 DFQATT, CDR2 SNEGSKA (reference sequence). The CDR3 nucleotides are TGCAGTGCTAGACCGGGGACTAGCGCTCCCCAGTACTTC. This gives the protein CSARPGTSAPQYF.

The chain recombines TRBV6-2 or TRBV6-3 with TRBJ2-1; D may be TRBD2 (6 bases). V was pared by 5 bases and J by 8 bases, with 22 bases between. The CDR3 totals 16 residues. CDR1 and CDR2 from the germline V gene are MNHEY and SVGEGT. This chain's CDR3 is CASSIPSVKKTYEQFF. In DNA form, the CDR3 reads TGTGCCAGCAGTATCCCTAGCGTAAAAAAGACGTATGAGCAGTTCTTC.

The rearrangement links TRBV20-1 to TRBJ1-2; D unresolved. Germline V lookup: CDR1 DFQATT, CDR2 SNEGSKA (reference sequence). Trimming stripped 3 bases from V and 10 bases from J, with 6 bases between. The CDR3 covers 9 residues. The CDR3 protein is CSASVPYTF. CDR3 bases: TGCAGTGCTAGTGTACCCTACACCTTC.

Many counts were recorded for this clonotype. The chain couples TRBV7-2 to TRBJ1-1, with D possibly being TRBD1 (6 bases). The CDR3 consists of 15 residues. CDR1 is SGHTA, CDR2 FQGNSA, per germline. Trimming left V 3 bases short and J 0 bases short, with 11 bases between. The CDR3 sequence: CASSLATGVNTEAFF. The CDR3 nucleotides are TGTGCCAGCAGCTTGGCGACAGGAGTGAACACTGAAGCTTTCTTT.

This clonotype was observed a handful of times. The rearrangement joins TRBV20-1 to TRBJ2-5; unclear D gene. Trimming took 6 bases from V and 4 from J, leaving 18 bases between them. This CDR3 has 14 residues. Germline CDR1 is DFQATT and CDR2 is SNEGSKA (reference sequence). As DNA, the CDR3 is TGCAGTGCCGGACCCCATGCAGTCTTAGAGACCCAGTACTTC. It specifies CSAGPHAVLETQYF.

The sample holds a few counts of this clonotype. The V call is TRBV7-3, the J call TRBJ2-2, with D uncertain. V was clipped by 0 bases and J by 7 bases, with 6 bases between them. Germline CDR1 is SGHTA and CDR2 is FQGTGA. CDR3 length equals 13 residues. CDR3 in amino acids: CASSLTVVGELFF. CDR3 sequence (DNA): TGTGCCAGCAGCTTAACAGTCGTCGGGGAGCTGTTTTTT.

This clonotype showed up just a few times. The chain links TRBV11-2 to TRBJ2-5; 9 bases align to TRBD2. CDR3 length: 15 amino acids. Germline CDR1 SGHAT, CDR2 FQNNGV. The trim removed 5 bases at V and 4 bases at J, leaving 8 bases unmatched. CDR3 amino acids: CASSISLAGIETQYF. The DNA of the CDR3 is TGTGCCAGCAGCATCTCCCTAGCGGGAATAGAGACCCAGTACTTC. The variable domain in full, completed from reference TRBV11-2 and TRBJ2-5, reads EAGVAQSPRYKIIEKRQSVAFWCNPISGHATLYWYQQILGQGPKLLIQFQNNGVVDDSQLPKDRFSAERLKGVDSTLKIQPAKLEDSAVYLCASSISLAGIETQYFGPGTRLLVL.

DNA of the CDR3: TGCAGTGCTAGTACAACTCTTGGGCAGTACTTC. It encodes CSASTTLGQYF. V is TRBV20-1 and J is TRBJ2-7, with no clear D. Per germline, CDR1 DFQATT and CDR2 SNEGSKA (reference sequence). This CDR3 has 11 residues. Trimming pared 3 bases from V and 9 bases from J, leaving 12 bases between.

This clonotype was observed a handful of times. The chain couples TRBV20-1 to TRBJ1-6, with 7 bases that match TRBD1. CDR3 length equals 16 residues. V trimming: 5 bases; J trimming: 1 base; junction bases outside the gene matches: 8. Germline CDR1 reads DFQATT; CDR2 reads SNEGSKA (reference sequence). The chain's CDR3 is CSADRDAWSYNSPLHF. Here the CDR3 DNA reads TGCAGTGCTGACAGGGATGCTTGGTCCTATAATTCACCCCTCCACTTT.

This clonotype was detected a few times. The rearrangement uses TRBV18 and TRBJ2-7; D tentatively reads TRBD1 or TRBD2 (5 bases each). The V and J ends lost 6 bases and 0 bases respectively, with 12 bases between them. The germline V gene has CDR1 KGHSH and CDR2 LQKENI. The CDR3 extends over 14 amino acids. CDR3 protein: CASSTGTDSYEQYF. CDR3 in DNA: TGTGCCAGCTCCACCGGGACGGACTCCTACGAGCAGTACTTC.

The table lists this clonotype with a few counts. The chain joins TRBV14 to TRBJ2-5, with D hard to call. The CDR3 is made up of 13 amino acids. Between the trimmed V and J ends, which lost 1 base and 7 bases, there was a span of 10 bases. Germline CDR1 SGHDN, CDR2 FVKESK. CDR3 sequence reads: CASSQALRGTQYF. The DNA of the CDR3 is TGTGCCAGCAGCCAAGCCCTTCGCGGGACCCAGTACTTC.

A few counts support this clonotype. The chain employs TRBV7-9 and TRBJ1-1; possibly TRBD1 for D (6 bases). The CDR3 contains 15 residues. Trimming stripped 2 bases from V and 1 base from J, with 11 bases between. Germline lookup yields CDR1 SEHNR and CDR2 FQNEAQ (reference sequence). CDR3 in DNA: TGTGCCAGCAGCTTATATAAAGGGGGGAACACTGAAGCTTTCTTT. This sequence encodes CASSLYKGGNTEAFF.